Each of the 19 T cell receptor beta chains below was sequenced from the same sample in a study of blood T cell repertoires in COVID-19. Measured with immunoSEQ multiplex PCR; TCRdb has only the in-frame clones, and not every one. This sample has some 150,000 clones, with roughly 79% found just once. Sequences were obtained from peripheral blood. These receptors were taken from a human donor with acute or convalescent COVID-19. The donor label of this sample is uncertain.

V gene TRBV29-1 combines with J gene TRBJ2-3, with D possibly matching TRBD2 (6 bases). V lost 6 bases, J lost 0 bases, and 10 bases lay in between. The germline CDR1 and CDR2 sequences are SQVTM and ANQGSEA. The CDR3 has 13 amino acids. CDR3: CSVLGGSTDTQYF. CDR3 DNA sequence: TGCAGCGTACTCGGAGGGAGCACAGATACGCAGTATTTT.

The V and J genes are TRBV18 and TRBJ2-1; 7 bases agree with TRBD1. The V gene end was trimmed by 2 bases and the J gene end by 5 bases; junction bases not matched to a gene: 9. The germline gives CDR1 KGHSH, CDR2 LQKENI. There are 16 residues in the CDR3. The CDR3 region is CASSPRTTGVDNEQFF. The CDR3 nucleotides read TGTGCCAGCTCACCAAGAACCACAGGGGTGGACAATGAGCAGTTCTTC.

CDR3 residues: CASSRGFRYEQYF. The CDR3 bases are TGTGCCAGTAGTCGGGGATTTCGGTACGAGCAGTACTTC. The chain is built from TRBV19 and TRBJ2-7; tentative D call: TRBD2 (5 bases). The CDR3 sequence is 13 residues long. CDR1 is LNHDA and CDR2 is SQIVND in the germline V gene (reference sequence). Trimming shortened V by 5 bases and J by 4 bases, and 12 bases separated the two germline ends.

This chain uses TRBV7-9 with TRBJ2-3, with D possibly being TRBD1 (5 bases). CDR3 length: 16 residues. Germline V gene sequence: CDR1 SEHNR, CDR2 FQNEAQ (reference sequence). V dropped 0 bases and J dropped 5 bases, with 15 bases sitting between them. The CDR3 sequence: CASSLALGVHIDTQYF. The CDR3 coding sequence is TGTGCCAGCAGCTTAGCGTTAGGGGTGCACATAGATACGCAGTATTTT.

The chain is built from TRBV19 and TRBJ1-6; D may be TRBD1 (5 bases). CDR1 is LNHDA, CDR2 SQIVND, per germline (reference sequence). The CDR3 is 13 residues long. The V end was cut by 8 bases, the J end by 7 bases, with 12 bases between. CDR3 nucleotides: TGTGCCAGTTCCGACAGTGACAATTCACCCCTCCACTTT. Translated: CASSDSDNSPLHF.

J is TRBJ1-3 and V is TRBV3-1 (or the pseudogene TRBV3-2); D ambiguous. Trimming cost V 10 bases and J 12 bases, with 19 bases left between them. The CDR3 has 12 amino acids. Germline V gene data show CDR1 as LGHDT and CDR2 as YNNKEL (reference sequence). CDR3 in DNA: TGTGCCACAGGACGGGAGGGTTCGGGCATATATTTT. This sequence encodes CATGREGSGIYF.

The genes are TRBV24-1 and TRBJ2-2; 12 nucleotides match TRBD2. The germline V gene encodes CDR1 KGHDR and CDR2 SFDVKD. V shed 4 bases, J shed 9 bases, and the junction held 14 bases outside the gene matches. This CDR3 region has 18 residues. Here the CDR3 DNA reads TGTGCCACCAGTGACCCGACTAGCGGGGGACGGAATGGCCGGGAGCTGTTTTTT. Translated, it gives CATSDPTSGGRNGRELFF.

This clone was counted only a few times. This CDR3 is CASSIAFIGTGILNEQYF. The CDR3, as DNA: TGTGCCAGTAGTATAGCCTTTATCGGGACAGGGATTTTGAACGAGCAGTACTTC. The chain uses TRBV19 and TRBJ2-7, with TRBD1 matching over 9 bases. V dropped 1 base and J dropped 5; count of bases not matched to a gene: 15. This CDR3 spans 18 amino acids. Per germline, CDR1 LNHDA and CDR2 SQIVND (reference sequence).

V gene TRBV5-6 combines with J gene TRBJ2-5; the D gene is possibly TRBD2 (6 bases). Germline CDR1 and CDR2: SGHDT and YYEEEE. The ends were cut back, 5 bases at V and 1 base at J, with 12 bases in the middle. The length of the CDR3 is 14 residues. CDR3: CASSRDFSQETQYF. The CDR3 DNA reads TGTGCCAGCAGTAGGGACTTCTCCCAAGAGACCCAGTACTTC.

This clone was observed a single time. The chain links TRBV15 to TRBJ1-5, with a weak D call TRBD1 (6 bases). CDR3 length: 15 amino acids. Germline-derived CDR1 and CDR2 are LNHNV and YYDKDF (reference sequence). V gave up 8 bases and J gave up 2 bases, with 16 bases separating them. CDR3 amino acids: CATEAWGGGNQPQHF. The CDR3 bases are TGTGCCACCGAGGCATGGGGGGGCGGCAATCAGCCCCAGCATTTT. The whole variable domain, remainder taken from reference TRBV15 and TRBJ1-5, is DAMVIQNPRYQVTQFGKPVTLSCSQTLNHNVMYWYQQKSSQAPKLLFHYYDKDFNNEADTPDNFQSRRPNTSFCFLDIRSPGLGDTAMYLCATEAWGGGNQPQHFGDGTRLSIL.

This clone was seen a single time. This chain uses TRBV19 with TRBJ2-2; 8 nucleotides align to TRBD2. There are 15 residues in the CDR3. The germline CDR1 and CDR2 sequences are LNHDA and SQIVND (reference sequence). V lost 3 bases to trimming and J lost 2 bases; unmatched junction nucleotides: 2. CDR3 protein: CASSMAGGNTGELFF. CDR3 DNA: TGTGCCAGTAGTATGGCGGGGGGCAACACCGGGGAGCTGTTTTTT.

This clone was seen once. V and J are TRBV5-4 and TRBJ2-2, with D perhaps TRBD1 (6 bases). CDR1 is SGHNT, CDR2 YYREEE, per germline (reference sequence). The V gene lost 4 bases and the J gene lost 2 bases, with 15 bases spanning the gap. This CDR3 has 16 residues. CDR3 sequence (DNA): TGTGCCAGCAGCAATAAACAGGGTGGAAACACCGGGGAGCTGTTTTTT. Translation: CASSNKQGGNTGELFF.

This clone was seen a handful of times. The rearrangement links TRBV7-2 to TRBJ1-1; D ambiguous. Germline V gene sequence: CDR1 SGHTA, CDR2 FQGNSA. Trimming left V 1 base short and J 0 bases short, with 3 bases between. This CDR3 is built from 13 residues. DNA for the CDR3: TGTGCCAGCAGCTTAGATATGAACACTGAAGCTTTCTTT. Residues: CASSLDMNTEAFF.

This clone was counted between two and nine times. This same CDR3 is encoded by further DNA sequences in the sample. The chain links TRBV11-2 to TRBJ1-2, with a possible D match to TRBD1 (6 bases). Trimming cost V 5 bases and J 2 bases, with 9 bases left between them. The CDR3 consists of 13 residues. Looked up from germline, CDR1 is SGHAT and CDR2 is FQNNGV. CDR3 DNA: TGTGCCAGCAGCAAGGACAGAAACTATGGCTACACCTTC. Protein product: CASSKDRNYGYTF.

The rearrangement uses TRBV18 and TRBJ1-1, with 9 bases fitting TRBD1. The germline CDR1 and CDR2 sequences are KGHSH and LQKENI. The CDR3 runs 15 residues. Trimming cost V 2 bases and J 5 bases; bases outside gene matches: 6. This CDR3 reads CASSPSTGGRTEAFF. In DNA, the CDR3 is TGTGCCAGCTCACCAAGTACAGGGGGCAGAACTGAAGCTTTCTTT.

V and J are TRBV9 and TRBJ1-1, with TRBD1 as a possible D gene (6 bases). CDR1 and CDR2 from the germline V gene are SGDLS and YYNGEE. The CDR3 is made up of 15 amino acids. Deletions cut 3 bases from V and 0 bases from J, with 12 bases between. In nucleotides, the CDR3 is TGTGCCAGCAGCGCGGCGGGGGCGGTGAACACTGAAGCTTTCTTT. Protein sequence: CASSAAGAVNTEAFF.

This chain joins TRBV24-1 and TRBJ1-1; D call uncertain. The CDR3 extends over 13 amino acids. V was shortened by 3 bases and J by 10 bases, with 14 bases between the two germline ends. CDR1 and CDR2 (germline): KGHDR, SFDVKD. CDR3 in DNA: TGTGCCACCAGTGATCGATCTTCAGCAGGAGCTTTCTTT. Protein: CATSDRSSAGAFF.

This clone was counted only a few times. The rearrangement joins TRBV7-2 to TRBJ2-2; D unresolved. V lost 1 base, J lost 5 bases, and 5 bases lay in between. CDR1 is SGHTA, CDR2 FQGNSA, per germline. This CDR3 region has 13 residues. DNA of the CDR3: TGTGCCAGCAGCTTAGTGACTACCGGGGAGCTGTTTTTT. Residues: CASSLVTTGELFF. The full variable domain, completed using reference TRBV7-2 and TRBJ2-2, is GAGVSQSPSNKVTEKGKDVELRCDPISGHTALYWYRQSLGQGLEFLIYFQGNSAPDKSGLPSDRFSAERTGGSVSTLTIQRTQQEDSAVYLCASSLVTTGELFFGEGSRLTVL.

The CDR3 region has the DNA TGTGCCTGGTCAGGCAGGGGCTCTGGCTACACCTTC. This gives the protein CAWSGRGSGYTF. The chain recombines TRBV30 with TRBJ1-2; D may be TRBD1 (6 bases). The CDR3 extends over 12 amino acids. The germline V gene encodes CDR1 GTSNPN and CDR2 SVGIG (reference sequence). V gave up 5 bases and J gave up 7 bases, with 14 bases separating them.